The clone carrying this T cell receptor beta chain was observed many times. The antigen is undetermined. This specimen comes from a study of T cells in Graves' hyperthyroidism and ophthalmopathy. Active moderate-to-severe ophthalmopathy, Clinical Activity Score at least 3, NOSPECS at least 4, under 3 months' duration. Diagnoses were made from clinical symptoms, serum measures (thyroxine and TRAb), thyroid ultrasound and orbital computed tomography. The study, taken as a whole, reports: Ophthalmopathy was distinguished from stable hyperthyroidism by 13 V-J signatures.

Germline V gene data show CDR1 as SGHDN and CDR2 as FVKESK. The trim removed 10 bases at V and 3 bases at J, leaving 8 bases unmatched. The CDR3 is 13 residues long. Using RNA transcripts as the source, TCR beta CDR3 regions were amplified. HTBI primers drove first-round RT-PCR of the TCR CDR3. Each CDR3 protein gets one entry after TCRdb re-called the multiplex PCR reads with MiXCR. Among about 640,000 distinct CDR3 sequences listed, about 14% were seen once. This clonotype was sampled from a woman aged 50 to 60 with Graves' ophthalmopathy. The source material was blood. V gene TRBV14 combines with J gene TRBJ1-1; 7 bases map to TRBD1. The chain's CDR3 is CATSTGLDTEAFF. CDR3 sequence (DNA): TGTGCCACCTCGACAGGGCTCGACACTGAAGCTTTCTTT.